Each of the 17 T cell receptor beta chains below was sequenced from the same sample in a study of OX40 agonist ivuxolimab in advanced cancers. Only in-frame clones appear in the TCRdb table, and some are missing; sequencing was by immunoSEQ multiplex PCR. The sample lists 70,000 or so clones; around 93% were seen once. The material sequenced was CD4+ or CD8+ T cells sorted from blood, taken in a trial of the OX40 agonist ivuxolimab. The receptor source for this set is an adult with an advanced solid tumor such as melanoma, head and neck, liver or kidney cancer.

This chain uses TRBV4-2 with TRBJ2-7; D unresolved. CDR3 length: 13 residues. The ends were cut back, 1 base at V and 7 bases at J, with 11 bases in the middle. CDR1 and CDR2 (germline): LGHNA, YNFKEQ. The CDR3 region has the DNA TGTGCCAGCAGCCAAGCACCTAGTGGGGAGCAGTACTTC. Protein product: CASSQAPSGEQYF.

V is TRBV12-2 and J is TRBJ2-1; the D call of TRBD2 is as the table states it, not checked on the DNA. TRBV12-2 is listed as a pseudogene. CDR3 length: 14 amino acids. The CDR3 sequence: CASRLAISMGGQFF. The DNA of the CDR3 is TGTGCAAGTCGCTTAGCGATCAGTATGGGGGGGCAGTTCTTC.

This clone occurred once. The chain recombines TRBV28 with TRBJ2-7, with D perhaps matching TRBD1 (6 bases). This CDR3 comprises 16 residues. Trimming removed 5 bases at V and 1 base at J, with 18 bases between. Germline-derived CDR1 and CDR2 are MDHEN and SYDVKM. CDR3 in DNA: TGTGCCAGCAGTGCTTGGGACACCAGCGCTTCCTACGAGCAGTACTTC. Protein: CASSAWDTSASYEQYF.

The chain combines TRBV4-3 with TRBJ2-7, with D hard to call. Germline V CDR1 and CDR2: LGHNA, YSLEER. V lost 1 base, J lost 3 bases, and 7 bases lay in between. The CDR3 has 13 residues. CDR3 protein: CASSQGVDYEQYF. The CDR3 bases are TGCGCCAGCAGCCAAGGCGTCGACTACGAGCAGTACTTC.

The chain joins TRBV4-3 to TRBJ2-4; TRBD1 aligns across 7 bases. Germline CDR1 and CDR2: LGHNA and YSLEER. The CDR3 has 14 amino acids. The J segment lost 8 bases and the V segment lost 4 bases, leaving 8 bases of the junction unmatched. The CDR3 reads CASSPGQEKDIQYF. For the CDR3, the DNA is TGCGCCAGCAGCCCCGGACAGGAGAAGGACATTCAGTACTTC.

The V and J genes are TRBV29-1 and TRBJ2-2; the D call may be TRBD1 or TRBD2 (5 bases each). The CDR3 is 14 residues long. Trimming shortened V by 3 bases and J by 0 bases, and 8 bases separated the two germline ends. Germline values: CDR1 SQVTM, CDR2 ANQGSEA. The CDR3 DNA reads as TGCAGCGTTGAGGGACGGTCGAACACCGGGGAGCTGTTTTTT. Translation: CSVEGRSNTGELFF.

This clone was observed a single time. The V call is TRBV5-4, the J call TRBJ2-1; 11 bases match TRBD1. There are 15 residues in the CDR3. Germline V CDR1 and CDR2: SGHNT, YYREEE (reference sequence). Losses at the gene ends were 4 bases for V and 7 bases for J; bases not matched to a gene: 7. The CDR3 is CASSLRDRGKNEQFF. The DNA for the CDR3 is TGTGCCAGCAGCCTCCGGGACAGGGGGAAGAATGAGCAGTTCTTC.

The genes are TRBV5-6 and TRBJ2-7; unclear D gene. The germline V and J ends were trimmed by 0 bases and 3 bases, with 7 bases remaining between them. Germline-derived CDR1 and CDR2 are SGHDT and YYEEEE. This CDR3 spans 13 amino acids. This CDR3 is CASSLAGFYEQYF. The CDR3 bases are TGTGCCAGCAGCTTGGCCGGGTTCTACGAGCAGTACTTC. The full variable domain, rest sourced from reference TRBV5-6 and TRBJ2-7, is DAGVTQSPTHLIKTRGQQVTLRCSPKSGHDTVSWYQQALGQGPQFIFQYYEEEERQRGNFPDRFSGHQFPNYSSELNVNALLLGDSALYLCASSLAGFYEQYFGPGTRLTVT.

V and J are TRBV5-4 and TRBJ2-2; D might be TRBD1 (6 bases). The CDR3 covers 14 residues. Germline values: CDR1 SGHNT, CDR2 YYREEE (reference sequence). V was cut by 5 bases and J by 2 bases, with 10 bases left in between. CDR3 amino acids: CASRLQGNTGELFF. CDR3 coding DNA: TGTGCCAGCAGATTACAGGGAAACACCGGGGAGCTGTTTTTT.

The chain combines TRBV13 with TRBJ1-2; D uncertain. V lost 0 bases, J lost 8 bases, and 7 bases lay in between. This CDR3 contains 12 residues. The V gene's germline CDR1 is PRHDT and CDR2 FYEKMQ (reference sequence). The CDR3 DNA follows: TGTGCCAGCAGCTTAGGGCGTCGCGGCTACACCTTC. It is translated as CASSLGRRGYTF. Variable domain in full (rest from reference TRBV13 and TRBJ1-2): AAGVIQSPRHLIKEKRETATLKCYPIPRHDTVYWYQQGPGQDPQFLISFYEKMQSDKGSIPDRFSAQQFSDYHSELNMSSLELGDSALYFCASSLGRRGYTFGSGTRLTVV.

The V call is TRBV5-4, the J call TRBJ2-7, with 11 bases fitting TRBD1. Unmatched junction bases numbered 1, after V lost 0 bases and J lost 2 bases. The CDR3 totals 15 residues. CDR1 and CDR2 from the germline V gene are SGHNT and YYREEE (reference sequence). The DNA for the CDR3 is TGTGCCAGCAGCTTGGAGGGACAGGGGGCCTACGAGCAGTACTTC. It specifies CASSLEGQGAYEQYF.

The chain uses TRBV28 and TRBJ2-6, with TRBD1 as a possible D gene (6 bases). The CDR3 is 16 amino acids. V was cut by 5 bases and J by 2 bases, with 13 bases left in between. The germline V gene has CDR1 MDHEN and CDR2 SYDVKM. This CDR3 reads CASSLQGQPGANVLTF. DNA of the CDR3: TGTGCCAGCAGTCTACAGGGTCAACCTGGGGCCAACGTCCTGACTTTC.

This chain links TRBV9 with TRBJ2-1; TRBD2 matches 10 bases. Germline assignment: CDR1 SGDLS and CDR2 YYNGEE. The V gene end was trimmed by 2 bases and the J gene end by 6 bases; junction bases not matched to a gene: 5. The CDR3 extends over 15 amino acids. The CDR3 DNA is TGTGCCAGCAGCGTCAGCGGGAGGGCCTTCAATGAGCAGTTCTTC. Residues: CASSVSGRAFNEQFF. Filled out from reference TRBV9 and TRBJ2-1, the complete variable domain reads DSGVTQTPKHLITATGQRVTLRCSPRSGDLSVYWYQQSLDQGLQFLIQYYNGEERAKGNILERFSAQQFPDLHSELNLSSLELGDSALYFCASSVSGRAFNEQFFGPGTRLTVL.

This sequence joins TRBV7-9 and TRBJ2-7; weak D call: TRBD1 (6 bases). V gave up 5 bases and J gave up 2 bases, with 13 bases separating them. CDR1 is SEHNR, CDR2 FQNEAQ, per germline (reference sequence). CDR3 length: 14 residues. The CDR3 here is CASSRGTSPYEQYF. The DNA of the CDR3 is TGTGCCAGCAGCCGAGGGACATCCCCCTACGAGCAGTACTTC.

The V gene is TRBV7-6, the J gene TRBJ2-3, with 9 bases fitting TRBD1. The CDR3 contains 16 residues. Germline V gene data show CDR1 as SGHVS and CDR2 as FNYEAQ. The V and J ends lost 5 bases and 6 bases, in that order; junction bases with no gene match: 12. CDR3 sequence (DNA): TGTGCCAGCAGCCCGGCAAGGGGGACAGGGTCGGATACGCAGTATTTT. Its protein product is CASSPARGTGSDTQYF.

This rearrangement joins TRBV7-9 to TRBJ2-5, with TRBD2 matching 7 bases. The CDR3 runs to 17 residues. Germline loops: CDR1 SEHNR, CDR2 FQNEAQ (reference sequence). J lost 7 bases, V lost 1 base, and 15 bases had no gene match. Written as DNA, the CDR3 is TGTGCCAGCAGCTTAGTCTGGGCGGGAGCGAATGGGGGGACCCAGTACTTC. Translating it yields CASSLVWAGANGGTQYF.

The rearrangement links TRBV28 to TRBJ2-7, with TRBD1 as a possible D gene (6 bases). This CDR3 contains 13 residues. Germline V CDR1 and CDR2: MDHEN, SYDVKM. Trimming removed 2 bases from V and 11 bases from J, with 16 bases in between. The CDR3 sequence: CASSLDPRGPEYF. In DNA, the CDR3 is TGTGCCAGCAGTTTAGACCCCAGGGGACCCGAGTACTTC.